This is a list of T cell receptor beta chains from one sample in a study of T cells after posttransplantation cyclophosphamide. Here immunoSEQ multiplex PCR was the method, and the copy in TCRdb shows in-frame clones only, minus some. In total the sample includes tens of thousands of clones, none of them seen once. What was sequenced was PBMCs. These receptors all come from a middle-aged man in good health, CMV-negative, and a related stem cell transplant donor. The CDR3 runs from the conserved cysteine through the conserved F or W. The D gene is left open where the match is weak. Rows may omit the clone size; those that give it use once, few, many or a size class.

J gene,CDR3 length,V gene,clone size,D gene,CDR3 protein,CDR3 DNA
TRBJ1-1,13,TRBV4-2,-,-,CASSQDTNIEAFF,TGTGCCAGCAGCCAAGATACGAACATTGAAGCTTTCTTT
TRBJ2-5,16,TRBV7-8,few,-,CASSSVGGVGSETQYF,TGTGCCAGCAGCTCAGTAGGGGGGGTTGGGAGTGAGACCCAGTACTTC
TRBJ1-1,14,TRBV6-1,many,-,CASSEQGVVTEAFF,TGTGCCAGCAGTGAACAGGGCGTTGTCACTGAAGCTTTCTTT
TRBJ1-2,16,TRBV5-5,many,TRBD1,CASSQAPGQGGYGYTF,TGTGCCAGCAGCCAGGCCCCGGGACAGGGCGGCTATGGCTACACCTTC
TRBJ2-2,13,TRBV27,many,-,CASSPRETGELFF,TGTGCCAGCAGCCCCCGCGAGACCGGGGAGCTGTTTTTT
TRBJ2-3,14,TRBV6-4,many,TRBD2,CASSLAGGSDTQYF,TGTGCCAGCAGCCTAGCGGGAGGGTCAGATACGCAGTATTTT
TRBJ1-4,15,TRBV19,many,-,CASSMGLPKDEKLFF,TGTGCCAGTAGTATGGGACTCCCAAAGGATGAAAAACTGTTTTTT
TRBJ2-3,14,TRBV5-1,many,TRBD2,CASSRSGSSDTQYF,TGCGCCAGCAGCAGAAGCGGGAGTTCAGATACGCAGTATTTT
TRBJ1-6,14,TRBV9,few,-,CASSMLDSNSPLHF,TGTGCCAGCAGCATGCTGGACAGTAATTCACCCCTCCACTTT
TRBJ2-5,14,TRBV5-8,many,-,CASTTFRVQETQYF,TGTGCCAGCACCACCTTCAGGGTCCAAGAGACCCAGTACTTC
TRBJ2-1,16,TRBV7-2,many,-,CASSLDQTGVGNEQFF,TGTGCCAGCAGCTTAGACCAGACAGGTGTCGGCAATGAGCAGTTCTTC
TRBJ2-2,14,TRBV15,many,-,CATSPGSGGRELFF,TGTGCCACCAGCCCAGGCTCAGGAGGGAGGGAGCTGTTTTTT
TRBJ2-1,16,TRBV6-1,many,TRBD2,CASSEGTSGHLNEQFF,TGTGCCAGCAGTGAAGGGACTAGCGGACACCTGAATGAGCAGTTCTTC
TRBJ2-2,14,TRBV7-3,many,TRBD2,CASSTSGGAGELFF,TGTGCCAGCAGCACTAGCGGGGGGGCCGGGGAGCTGTTTTTT
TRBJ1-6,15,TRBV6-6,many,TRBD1,CASRDRGSTNSPLHF,TGTGCCAGCAGGGACAGGGGGTCTACTAATTCACCCCTCCACTTT
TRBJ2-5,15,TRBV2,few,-,CASRFLGQGGETQYF,TGTGCCAGCAGGTTTCTCGGCCAGGGTGGAGAGACCCAGTACTTC
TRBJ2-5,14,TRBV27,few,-,CASSQGGGIVTQYF,TGTGCCAGCAGCCAGGGAGGGGGAATTGTGACCCAGTACTTC
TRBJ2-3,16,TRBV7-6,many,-,CASSYPASHLTDTQYF,TGTGCCAGCAGCTACCCGGCTAGTCACCTCACAGATACGCAGTATTTT
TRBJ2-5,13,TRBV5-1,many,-,CASSNRVLETQYF,TGCGCCAGCAGCAACAGGGTTCTGGAGACCCAGTACTTC
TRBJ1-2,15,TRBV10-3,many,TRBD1,CAISELAGTGYGYTF,TGTGCCATCAGTGAGTTGGCCGGGACAGGGTACGGCTACACCTTC
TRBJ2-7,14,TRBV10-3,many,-,CAISELEGDYEQYF,TGTGCCATCAGTGAATTGGAAGGAGACTACGAGCAGTACTTC
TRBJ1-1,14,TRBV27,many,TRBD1,CASTSTGLNTEAFF,TGTGCCAGCACCTCGACAGGGCTGAACACTGAAGCTTTCTTT
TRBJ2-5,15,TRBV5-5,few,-,CASSASVGQVETQYF,TGTGCCAGCAGCGCGTCAGTGGGGCAGGTAGAGACCCAGTACTTC
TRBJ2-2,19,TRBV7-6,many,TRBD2,CASSLGSPTSGGYTGELFF,TGTGCCAGCAGCTTGGGTTCCCCAACTAGCGGGGGCTACACCGGGGAGCTGTTTTTT
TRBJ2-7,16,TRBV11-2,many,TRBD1,CASSSRAGTGSYEQYF,TGTGCCAGCAGCTCCAGGGCGGGGACAGGGTCCTACGAGCAGTACTTC
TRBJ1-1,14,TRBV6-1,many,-,CASSEGAENTEAFF,TGTGCCAGCAGTGAAGGCGCGGAAAACACTGAAGCTTTCTTT
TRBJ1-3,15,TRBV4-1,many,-,CASSQVGLIVNTIYF,TGCGCCAGCAGCCAAGTGGGACTCATCGTAAACACCATATATTTT
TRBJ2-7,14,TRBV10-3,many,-,CAIKGGAPTYEQYF,TGTGCCATCAAGGGGGGGGCCCCAACCTACGAGCAGTACTTC
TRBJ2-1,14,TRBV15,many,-,CATISTAGPDEQFF,TGTGCCACGATTTCCACCGCGGGGCCCGATGAGCAGTTCTTC
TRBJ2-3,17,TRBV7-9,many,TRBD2,CASSFVGTSGNTDTQYF,TGTGCCAGCAGCTTTGTTGGGACTAGCGGCAACACAGATACGCAGTATTTT
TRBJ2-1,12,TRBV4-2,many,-,CASGGGFNEQFF,TGTGCCAGCGGTGGGGGGTTTAATGAGCAGTTCTTC
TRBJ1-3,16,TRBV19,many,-,CASSIDDLTGGNTIYF,TGTGCCAGTAGTATAGATGACCTGACCGGGGGAAACACCATATATTTT
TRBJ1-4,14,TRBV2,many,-,CASTLDRGPEKLFF,TGTGCCAGCACCTTGGACAGAGGCCCTGAAAAACTGTTTTTT
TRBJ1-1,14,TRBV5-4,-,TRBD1,CASSLEQGSTEAFF,TGTGCCAGCAGCTTGGAACAGGGGTCCACTGAAGCTTTCTTT
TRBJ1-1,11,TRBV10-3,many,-,CAISESAEAFF,TGTGCCATCAGTGAATCGGCTGAAGCTTTCTTT
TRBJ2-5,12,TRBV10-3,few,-,CAISEGEETQYF,TGTGCCATCAGTGAGGGAGAGGAGACCCAGTACTTC
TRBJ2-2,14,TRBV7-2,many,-,CASSFEASTGELFF,TGTGCCAGCAGCTTCGAAGCTTCCACCGGGGAGCTGTTTTTT
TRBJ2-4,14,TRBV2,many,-,CASSVEAGKNIQYF,TGTGCCAGCAGTGTAGAGGCCGGCAAAAACATTCAGTACTTC
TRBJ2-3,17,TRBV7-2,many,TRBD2,CASSTATGTRSTDTQYF,TGTGCCAGCAGCACCGCAACCGGGACTAGAAGCACAGATACGCAGTATTTT
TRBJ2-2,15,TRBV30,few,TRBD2,CAWKWLAGGTGELFF,TGTGCCTGGAAATGGCTAGCGGGAGGAACTGGGGAGCTGTTTTTT